This is a list of T cell receptor beta chains from one sample in a study of a mutant IDH1 vaccine in newly diagnosed glioma. No antigen has been identified for these receptors. Profiled with immunoSEQ multiplex PCR; TCRdb holds only in-frame clones, not every one. This sample has tens of thousands of clones, with 75% to 90% found just once. The material sequenced was PBMCs, taken from a glioma patient whose treatment included an IDH1 peptide vaccine. These receptors were collected from a middle-aged man with glioma. Each CDR3 is given with its conserved first and last residue. The D gene is left open where the match is weak. Clone sizes are given selectively: once, few, many, or a class where the clone is expanded.

abundance: .; v_gene: TRBV5-1; d_gene: TRBD2; j_gene: TRBJ2-7; CDR3aa: CASCNPGTSCEQYF; CDR3nt: TGCGCCAGCTGCAACCCCGGGACTAGTTGCGAGCAGTACTTC
abundance: .; v_gene: TRBV6-1; d_gene: .; j_gene: TRBJ2-1; CDR3aa: CASSEGVALPPEQFF; CDR3nt: TGTGCCAGCAGTGAAGGGGTCGCCCTTCCGCCTGAGCAGTTCTTC
abundance: .; v_gene: TRBV13; d_gene: .; j_gene: TRBJ1-3; CDR3aa: CASSPRTQGGNTIYF; CDR3nt: TGTGCCAGCAGCCCCAGGACCCAGGGAGGAAACACCATATATTTT
abundance: .; v_gene: TRBV6-4; d_gene: .; j_gene: TRBJ1-1; CDR3aa: CASSETEHTEAFF; CDR3nt: TGTGCCAGCAGTGAAACGGAACACACTGAAGCTTTCTTT
abundance: .; v_gene: TRBV27; d_gene: .; j_gene: TRBJ2-7; CDR3aa: CASSLLGKGGYSYEQYF; CDR3nt: TGTGCCAGCAGTTTATTAGGCAAAGGGGGGTACTCCTACGAGCAGTACTTC
abundance: .; v_gene: TRBV7-9; d_gene: .; j_gene: TRBJ1-2; CDR3aa: CASSPPGGTDPYGYTF; CDR3nt: TGTGCCAGCAGTCCTCCCGGGGGCACAGACCCCTATGGCTACACCTTC
abundance: once; v_gene: TRBV14; d_gene: .; j_gene: TRBJ2-7; CDR3aa: CASSRQSKFPQYF; CDR3nt: TGTGCCAGCAGCCGACAATCTAAGTTCCCGCAGTACTTC
abundance: once; v_gene: TRBV7-2; d_gene: TRBD1; j_gene: TRBJ2-5; CDR3aa: CASSLAGQGETQYF; CDR3nt: TGTGCCAGCAGCTTGGCTGGACAGGGAGAGACCCAGTACTTC
abundance: .; v_gene: TRBV9; d_gene: .; j_gene: TRBJ2-1; CDR3aa: CASSAGLILDEQFF; CDR3nt: TGTGCCAGCAGCGCGGGGTTGATTCTAGATGAGCAGTTCTTC
abundance: .; v_gene: TRBV14; d_gene: .; j_gene: TRBJ2-7; CDR3aa: CASSPRFGAYEQYF; CDR3nt: TGTGCCAGCAGCCCTAGATTTGGGGCCTACGAGCAGTACTTC
abundance: .; v_gene: TRBV9; d_gene: .; j_gene: TRBJ2-5; CDR3aa: CASSHWGQDPGETQYF; CDR3nt: TGTGCCAGCAGCCACTGGGGGCAGGACCCCGGGGAGACCCAGTACTTC
abundance: .; v_gene: TRBV5-1; d_gene: .; j_gene: TRBJ2-3; CDR3aa: CASSVQSATDTQYF; CDR3nt: TGCGCCAGCAGCGTTCAGTCCGCCACAGATACGCAGTATTTT
abundance: .; v_gene: TRBV27; d_gene: .; j_gene: TRBJ1-5; CDR3aa: CASRGRMSNQPQHF; CDR3nt: TGTGCCAGCAGGGGGCGGATGAGCAATCAGCCCCAGCATTTT
abundance: .; v_gene: TRBV28; d_gene: .; j_gene: TRBJ2-7; CDR3aa: CASSLLGYEQYF; CDR3nt: TGTGCCAGCAGTTTACTTGGTTACGAGCAGTACTTC
abundance: .; v_gene: TRBV21-1; d_gene: .; j_gene: TRBJ2-7; CDR3aa: CASSKRLRWEWGFFHEQYF; CDR3nt: TGTGCCAGCAGCAAACGACTCCGGTGGGAGTGGGGGTTTTTCCACGAGCAGTACTTC
abundance: .; v_gene: TRBV5-6; d_gene: .; j_gene: TRBJ2-1; CDR3aa: CASSFLANEQFF; CDR3nt: TGTGCCAGCAGCTTCCTAGCAAATGAGCAGTTCTTC
abundance: .; v_gene: TRBV7-9; d_gene: TRBD1; j_gene: TRBJ2-2; CDR3aa: CASRQGVAGELFF; CDR3nt: TGTGCCAGCAGACAGGGGGTCGCCGGGGAGCTGTTTTTT
abundance: once; v_gene: TRBV29-1; d_gene: .; j_gene: TRBJ1-1; CDR3aa: CSVEDLRGTEAFF; CDR3nt: TGCAGCGTTGAAGATCTCAGGGGAACTGAAGCTTTCTTT
abundance: .; v_gene: TRBV19; d_gene: .; j_gene: TRBJ2-3; CDR3aa: CASSPGRVSNTDTQYF; CDR3nt: TGTGCCAGTAGCCCCGGGCGGGTGTCTAACACAGATACGCAGTATTTT
abundance: .; v_gene: TRBV9; d_gene: TRBD1; j_gene: TRBJ1-4; CDR3aa: CASILPGQHREKLFF; CDR3nt: TGTGCCAGCATCCTTCCGGGACAGCACCGTGAAAAACTGTTTTTT
abundance: few; v_gene: TRBV12-5; d_gene: .; j_gene: TRBJ2-6; CDR3aa: CASGGSTAGQSRANVLTF; CDR3nt: TGTGCTAGTGGTGGGTCAACTGCAGGACAAAGTCGGGCCAACGTCCTGACTTTC
abundance: .; v_gene: TRBV5-1; d_gene: .; j_gene: TRBJ2-3; CDR3aa: CASSLGDPTDTQYF; CDR3nt: TGCGCCAGCAGCTTGGGGGACCCCACAGATACGCAGTATTTT
abundance: few; v_gene: TRBV6-5; d_gene: .; j_gene: TRBJ1-2; CDR3aa: CASSYGDRNYGYTF; CDR3nt: TGTGCCAGCAGTTACGGCGACAGGAACTATGGCTACACCTTC
abundance: .; v_gene: TRBV14; d_gene: TRBD2; j_gene: TRBJ2-7; CDR3aa: CASSPAGGLAGLHRSYEQYF; CDR3nt: TGTGCCAGCAGCCCAGCCGGAGGACTAGCGGGACTCCACCGCTCCTACGAGCAGTACTTC
abundance: .; v_gene: TRBV10-3; d_gene: .; j_gene: TRBJ1-4; CDR3aa: CAISEYPTGEKLFF; CDR3nt: TGTGCCATCAGTGAGTACCCGACAGGTGAAAAACTGTTTTTT
abundance: .; v_gene: TRBV19; d_gene: .; j_gene: TRBJ2-1; CDR3aa: CASSTRDFEQFF; CDR3nt: TGTGCCAGTAGTACCCGCGACTTTGAGCAGTTCTTC
abundance: medium-sized; v_gene: TRBV6-5; d_gene: TRBD1; j_gene: TRBJ1-2; CDR3aa: CASRAPTGYDYGYTF; CDR3nt: TGTGCCAGCAGGGCCCCGACAGGGTACGACTATGGCTACACCTTC
abundance: .; v_gene: TRBV7-8; d_gene: .; j_gene: TRBJ2-7; CDR3aa: CASSLVGEQYF; CDR3nt: TGTGCCAGCAGCTTAGTAGGCGAGCAGTACTTC
abundance: few; v_gene: TRBV18; d_gene: .; j_gene: TRBJ1-5; CDR3aa: CASSQGRDQPQHF; CDR3nt: TGTGCCAGCTCACAGGGGCGAGACCAGCCCCAGCATTTT
abundance: .; v_gene: TRBV7-6; d_gene: .; j_gene: TRBJ1-1; CDR3aa: CASSPGGGQRRAFF; CDR3nt: TGTGCCAGCAGTCCCGGGGGGGGTCAAAGGAGGGCTTTCTTT
abundance: .; v_gene: TRBV7-2; d_gene: .; j_gene: TRBJ1-6; CDR3aa: CASSLTGSLYSPLHF; CDR3nt: TGTGCCAGCAGCTTAACAGGGTCTCTGTATTCACCCCTCCACTTT
abundance: .; v_gene: TRBV6-1; d_gene: TRBD1; j_gene: TRBJ1-5; CDR3aa: CASSVAGQGNQPQHF; CDR3nt: TGTGCCAGCAGTGTCGCGGGACAGGGAAACCAGCCCCAGCATTTT
abundance: .; v_gene: TRBV2; d_gene: .; j_gene: TRBJ1-2; CDR3aa: CASKGQNYGYTF; CDR3nt: TGTGCCAGCAAGGGACAAAACTATGGCTACACCTTC
abundance: .; v_gene: TRBV28; d_gene: TRBD1; j_gene: TRBJ1-2; CDR3aa: CASRPGQGFYGYTF; CDR3nt: TGTGCCAGCAGGCCTGGACAGGGGTTCTATGGCTACACCTTC
abundance: .; v_gene: TRBV25-1; d_gene: .; j_gene: TRBJ2-5; CDR3aa: CASSVQTGQETQYF; CDR3nt: TGTGCCAGCAGTGTACAGACAGGCCAAGAGACCCAGTACTTC